Presented here are 24 T cell receptor beta chains from one specimen sequenced in a study of T cell changes during pregnancy in multiple sclerosis. TCRdb's copy holds only in-frame clones and misses some; the assay was immunoSEQ multiplex PCR. The sample includes some 37,000 clones, 88% of them seen just once. The sequences come from CD4+ T cells from peripheral blood mononuclear cells, collected before pregnancy. These receptor sequences come from a female donor with multiple sclerosis, enrolled in a pregnancy study.

The genes are TRBV2 and TRBJ1-1; 8 bases align to TRBD1. In germline, CDR1 is SNHLY, CDR2 FYNNEI. The CDR3 has 14 amino acids. J was trimmed by 5 bases and V by 3 bases; bases with no gene match: 5. The CDR3 is CASSDRTGRTEAFF. Written as DNA, the CDR3 is TGTGCCAGCAGTGATCGGACAGGGCGAACTGAAGCTTTCTTT. Looking up the rest from reference TRBV2 and TRBJ1-1 gives the full variable domain: EPEVTQTPSHQVTQMGQEVILRCVPISNHLYFYWYRQILGQKVEFLVSFYNNEISEKSEIFDDQFSVERPDGSNFTLKIRSTKLEDSAMYFCASSDRTGRTEAFFGQGTRLTVV.

The chain carries TRBV28 and TRBJ1-3, with 8 bases lining up with TRBD1. This CDR3 comprises 20 residues. V lost 4 bases to trimming and J lost 0 bases; unmatched junction nucleotides: 17. CDR1 is MDHEN, CDR2 SYDVKM, per germline. The DNA of the CDR3 is TGTGCCAGCAGTTCCCATGGGAGTTGGGACAGGCAATTCTCTGGAAACACCATATATTTT. It is translated as CASSSHGSWDRQFSGNTIYF. The full variable domain, rest sourced from reference TRBV28 and TRBJ1-3, is DVKVTQSSRYLVKRTGEKVFLECVQDMDHENMFWYRQDPGLGLRLIYFSYDVKMKEKGDIPEGYSVSREKKERFSLILESASTNQTSMYLCASSSHGSWDRQFSGNTIYFGEGSWLTVV.

The chain has TRBV4-1 and TRBJ2-5; maybe TRBD2 (5 bases). The CDR3 totals 13 residues. V dropped 2 bases and J dropped 2 bases, with 6 bases sitting between them. Germline values: CDR1 MGHRA, CDR2 YSYEKL. The CDR3 is CASSQRGQETQYF. CDR3 bases: TGCGCCAGCAGCCAAAGAGGGCAAGAGACCCAGTACTTC.

The chain combines TRBV19 with TRBJ2-7; TRBD1 might be the D (5 bases). The CDR3 is 13 amino acids. Germline CDR1 reads LNHDA; CDR2 reads SQIVND (reference sequence). V was clipped by 3 bases and J by 2 bases, with 8 bases between them. This CDR3 is CASSMDTTYEQYF. CDR3 nucleotide sequence: TGTGCCAGTAGTATGGACACGACCTACGAGCAGTACTTC.

The chain joins TRBV9 to TRBJ2-3; 10 nucleotides align to TRBD2. CDR3 length: 15 amino acids. The junction had 2 bases not matched to a gene; V was cut back by 3 bases and J by 1 base. In germline, CDR1 is SGDLS, CDR2 YYNGEE. The CDR3: CASSEREGGTDTQYF. The CDR3 nucleotides are TGTGCCAGCAGCGAGCGGGAGGGGGGCACAGATACGCAGTATTTT.

This clone occurred a few times. The chain links TRBV7-2 to TRBJ1-1; TRBD1 is a possible D gene (6 bases). Germline V gene lookup returns CDR1 SGHTA and CDR2 FQGNSA. The V gene lost 4 bases and the J gene lost 5 bases, with 11 bases spanning the gap. This CDR3 has 13 amino acids. CDR3 sequence reads: CASSSLGQTEAFF. CDR3 in DNA: TGTGCCAGCAGCTCACTCGGACAGACTGAAGCTTTCTTT.

The chain couples TRBV29-1 to TRBJ2-3; no firm D call. The CDR3 contains 13 residues. V was shortened by 6 bases and J by 0 bases, with 10 bases between the two germline ends. The germline V gene encodes CDR1 SQVTM and CDR2 ANQGSEA. CDR3 loop: CSVPKTSTDTQYF. The CDR3 DNA reads TGCAGCGTACCCAAAACTAGCACAGATACGCAGTATTTT.

This CDR3 is CASSTETNEKLFF. CDR3 sequence (DNA): TGTGCCAGCAGCACAGAAACTAATGAAAAACTGTTTTTT. The chain employs TRBV5-4 and TRBJ1-4, with unresolved D. The CDR3 contains 13 residues. The V end was cut by 4 bases, the J end by 1 base, with 5 bases between. CDR1 SGHNT and CDR2 YYREEE come from the germline V gene (reference sequence).

The chain employs TRBV5-6 and TRBJ2-5; D is undetermined. The CDR3 is 11 amino acids. Trimming shortened V by 2 bases and J by 5 bases, and 4 bases separated the two germline ends. In germline, CDR1 is SGHDT, CDR2 YYEEEE. This CDR3 reads CASSFRETQYF. DNA for the CDR3: TGTGCCAGCAGCTTCCGGGAGACCCAGTACTTC.

J is TRBJ2-3 and V is TRBV29-1; 14 bases are shared with TRBD2. The junction had 1 base not matched to a gene; V was cut back by 4 bases and J by 1 base. In germline, CDR1 is SQVTM, CDR2 ANQGSEA. The length of the CDR3 is 15 residues. The CDR3 sequence: CSVGGLAGGTDTQYF. The CDR3 nucleotides read TGCAGCGTTGGGGGACTAGCGGGAGGCACAGATACGCAGTATTTT.

This chain joins TRBV5-1 and TRBJ2-1; D gene ambiguous. Trimming shortened V by 1 base and J by 6 bases, and 8 bases separated the two germline ends. CDR3 size: 13 residues. Germline V CDR1 and CDR2: SGHRS, YFSETQ. The CDR3 DNA is TGCGCCAGCAGCTTGTCACGGAGCAATGAGCAGTTCTTC. Protein: CASSLSRSNEQFF. Filled out from reference TRBV5-1 and TRBJ2-1, the complete variable domain reads KAGVTQTPRYLIKTRGQQVTLSCSPISGHRSVSWYQQTPGQGLQFLFEYFSETQRNKGNFPGRFSGRQFSNSRSEMNVSTLELGDSALYLCASSLSRSNEQFFGPGTRLTVL.

This chain uses TRBV10-3 with TRBJ1-4, with 9 bases aligning to TRBD1. The CDR3 extends over 14 amino acids. CDR1 is ENHRY and CDR2 is SYGVKD in the germline V gene. The J segment lost 8 bases and the V segment lost 3 bases, leaving 4 bases of the junction unmatched. The CDR3 bases are TGTGCCATCAGTGACCGGGACAGGGAAGAAAAACTGTTTTTT. Its translation: CAISDRDREEKLFF.

V is TRBV13 and J is TRBJ1-6; D is uncertain. The germline CDR1 and CDR2 sequences are PRHDT and FYEKMQ (reference sequence). V was trimmed by 4 bases and J by 4 bases, leaving 8 bases between them. This CDR3 is 14 amino acids long. The CDR3: CASSSRYYNSPLHF. The CDR3 DNA sequence: TGTGCCAGCAGCTCCAGATATTATAATTCACCCCTCCACTTT.

The chain recombines TRBV5-1 with TRBJ2-2; TRBD2 aligns across 7 bases. The length of the CDR3 is 18 residues. From germline, CDR1 is SGHRS and CDR2 YFSETQ. With 1 base clipped from V and 5 bases from J, the junction kept 14 bases outside the gene matches. The CDR3 loop reads CASSLRPSGGSVTGELFF. The DNA of the CDR3 is TGCGCCAGCAGCTTGAGGCCCTCCGGCGGGAGTGTGACCGGGGAGCTGTTTTTT.

This clone was recorded only once. V gene TRBV28 combines with J gene TRBJ1-2; 9 bases map to TRBD1. Germline assignment: CDR1 MDHEN and CDR2 SYDVKM. The CDR3 length is 13 residues. V lost 5 bases to trimming and J lost 4 bases; unmatched junction nucleotides: 2. DNA of the CDR3: TGTGCCAGCAGTATACAGGGGGCCTATGGCTACACCTTC. This gives the protein CASSIQGAYGYTF.

The chain couples TRBV19 to TRBJ2-7; a weak D match, TRBD2 (7 bases). This CDR3 has 16 amino acids. Trimming removed 6 bases at V and 1 base at J, with 19 bases between. The germline V gene encodes CDR1 LNHDA and CDR2 SQIVND (reference sequence). CDR3 region: CASRTSGGGDSYEQYF. Written as DNA, the CDR3 is TGTGCCAGTAGGACCAGTGGGGGGGGCGATTCCTACGAGCAGTACTTC.

This clone occurred once. The chain is built from TRBV7-9 and TRBJ1-3, with D perhaps matching TRBD1 (6 bases). V was pared by 4 bases and J by 4 bases, with 20 bases between. This CDR3 is 17 amino acids long. Germline CDR1 and CDR2: SEHNR and FQNEAQ (reference sequence). DNA for the CDR3: TGTGCCAGCAGCTCAATGGGAACCAGGGGATCAGGAAACACCATATATTTT. Protein product: CASSSMGTRGSGNTIYF.

This clone was detected only a few times. The chain links TRBV27 to TRBJ1-1; the match to TRBD1 covers 10 bases. This CDR3 contains 14 residues. After removal of 5 bases from V and 7 bases from J, the junction contained 7 bases not matched to a gene. In germline, CDR1 is MNHEY, CDR2 SMNVEV (reference sequence). The CDR3 bases are TGTGCCAGCAGTCGGGACAGGGGAAGGGGTGAAGCTTTCTTT. Its translation: CASSRDRGRGEAFF.

The chain is built from TRBV30 and TRBJ2-5, with D tentatively TRBD1 (5 bases). The germline V and J ends were trimmed by 1 base and 10 bases, with 16 bases remaining between them. The CDR3 runs to 13 residues. The germline CDR1 and CDR2 sequences are GTSNPN and SVGIG (reference sequence). CDR3 loop: CAWSGQGDGDQYF. In DNA, the CDR3 is TGTGCCTGGAGTGGGCAGGGTGATGGGGACCAGTACTTC.

This chain links TRBV5-1 with TRBJ2-7; unclear D gene. Germline V CDR1 and CDR2: SGHRS, YFSETQ. Trimming took 0 bases from V and 1 from J, leaving 14 bases between them. The CDR3 length is 16 residues. The CDR3 DNA reads as TGCGCCAGCAGCTTGGCCATCGGCAGGCGTTCCTACGAGCAGTACTTC. This encodes CASSLAIGRRSYEQYF.

The CDR3 sequence is CASSSNRDAYEQYF. CDR3 nucleotides: TGTGCCAGCAGCTCCAACAGGGACGCCTACGAGCAGTACTTC. The chain links TRBV7-2 to TRBJ2-7; tentative D call: TRBD1 (6 bases). Germline V gives CDR1 SGHTA, CDR2 FQGNSA. Trimming cost V 4 bases and J 2 bases, with 12 bases left between them. The CDR3 covers 14 residues. Full variable domain (missing parts from reference TRBV7-2 and TRBJ2-7): GAGVSQSPSNKVTEKGKDVELRCDPISGHTALYWYRQSLGQGLEFLIYFQGNSAPDKSGLPSDRFSAERTGGSVSTLTIQRTQQEDSAVYLCASSSNRDAYEQYFGPGTRLTVT.

The genes are TRBV4-1 and TRBJ2-1; TRBD2 agrees at 8 bases. Trimming took 4 bases from V and 2 from J; bases not matched to a gene: 13. The CDR3 spans 18 residues. Germline CDR1 and CDR2: MGHRA and YSYEKL. The CDR3 DNA is TGCGCCAGCAGCCCTAAGGGACTAGTCGGTGACCCCTACAATGAGCAGTTCTTC. Translation: CASSPKGLVGDPYNEQFF.

On this clone: Mismatch with germline at one junction end may stem from a read error. The chain uses TRBV15 and TRBJ1-3; 7 positions agree with TRBD1. CDR3 length equals 12 residues. Germline V gene sequence: CDR1 LNHNV, CDR2 YYDKDF (reference sequence). For the CDR3, the DNA is TGTGCCACCAGCAGAACTGACAGGGAACCTCTTTTT. Amino acids: CATSRTDREPLF.

The CDR3 DNA follows: TGTGCCATAGGGAGTACTGCCAATGAGCAGTTCTTC. It codes for CAIGSTANEQFF. The chain combines TRBV10-3 with TRBJ2-1; D perhaps matches TRBD2 (5 bases). Trimming removed 9 bases at V and 6 bases at J, with 12 bases between. This CDR3 is built from 12 residues. Germline V CDR1 and CDR2: ENHRY, SYGVKD.